This TCR beta chain was found in a study of blood T cell repertoires in COVID-19. Per the original data handling: From reference gene primer amplification, estimates of nucleated cell counts were derived. Measured with immunoSEQ multiplex PCR; TCRdb has only the in-frame clones, and not every one. V, J and clone size derive from that table, while D and trimming were established from the DNA sequence. This table holds about 180,000 clones, roughly nine tenths found once. The V end was cut by 0 bases, the J end by 5 bases, with 13 bases between. Germline lookup yields CDR1 LGHDT and CDR2 YNNKEL (reference sequence). The CDR3 covers 15 residues.

This clonotype originated in a man between 18 and 29 years old who had recovered from COVID-19. The rearrangement joins TRBV3-1 (or the pseudogene TRBV3-2) to TRBJ1-2; a weak D match, TRBD1 (5 bases). Sequenced: peripheral blood. CDR3 loop: CASSQDGEGRYGYTF. The CDR3 DNA sequence: TGTGCCAGCAGCCAAGATGGAGAGGGGAGGTATGGCTACACCTTC.